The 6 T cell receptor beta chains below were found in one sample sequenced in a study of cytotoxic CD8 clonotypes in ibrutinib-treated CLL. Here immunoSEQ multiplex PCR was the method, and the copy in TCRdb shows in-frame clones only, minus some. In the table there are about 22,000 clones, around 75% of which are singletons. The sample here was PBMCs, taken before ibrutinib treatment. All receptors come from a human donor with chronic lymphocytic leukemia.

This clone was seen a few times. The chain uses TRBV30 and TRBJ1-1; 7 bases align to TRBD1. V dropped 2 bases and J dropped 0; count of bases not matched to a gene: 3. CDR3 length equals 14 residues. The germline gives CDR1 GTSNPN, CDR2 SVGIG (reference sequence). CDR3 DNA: TGTGCCTGGAGTAAAGGGACAGTGAACACTGAAGCTTTCTTT. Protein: CAWSKGTVNTEAFF.

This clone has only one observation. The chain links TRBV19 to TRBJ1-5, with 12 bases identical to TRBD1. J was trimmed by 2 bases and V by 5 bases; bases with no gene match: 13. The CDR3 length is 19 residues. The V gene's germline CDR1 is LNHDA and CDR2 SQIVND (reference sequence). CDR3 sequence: CASSLRPRDRGRGNQPQHF. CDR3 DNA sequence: TGTGCCAGTAGTCTACGACCCCGGGACAGGGGGCGCGGCAATCAGCCCCAGCATTTT.

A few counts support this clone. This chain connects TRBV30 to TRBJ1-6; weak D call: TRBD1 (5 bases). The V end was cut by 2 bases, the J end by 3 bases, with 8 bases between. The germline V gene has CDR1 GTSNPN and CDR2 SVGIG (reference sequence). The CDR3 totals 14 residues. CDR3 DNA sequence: TGTGCCTGGAGTAGACAGCTCTATAATTCACCCCTCCACTTT. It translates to CAWSRQLYNSPLHF. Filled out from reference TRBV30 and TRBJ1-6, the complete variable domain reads SQTIHQWPATLVQPVGSPLSLECTVEGTSNPNLYWYRQAAGRGLQLLFYSVGIGQISSEVPQNLSASRPQDRQFILSSKKLLLSDSGFYLCAWSRQLYNSPLHFGNGTRLTVT.

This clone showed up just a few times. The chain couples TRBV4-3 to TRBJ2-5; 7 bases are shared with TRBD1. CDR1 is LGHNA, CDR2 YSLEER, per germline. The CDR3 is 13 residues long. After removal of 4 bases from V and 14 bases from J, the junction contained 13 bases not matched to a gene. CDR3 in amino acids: CASSPLGGAIFYF. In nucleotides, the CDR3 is TGCGCCAGCAGCCCATTAGGGGGCGCGATATTTTACTTC.

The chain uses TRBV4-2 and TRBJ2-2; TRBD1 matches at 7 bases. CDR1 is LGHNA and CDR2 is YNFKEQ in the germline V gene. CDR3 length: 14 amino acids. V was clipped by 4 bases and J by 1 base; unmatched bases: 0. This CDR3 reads CASSRTGNTGELFF. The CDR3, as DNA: TGTGCCAGCAGCCGGACAGGGAACACCGGGGAGCTGTTTTTT.

The chain's CDR3 is CASSPQVGVGEKLFF. CDR3 bases: TGTGCCAGCAGCCCGCAGGTGGGGGTAGGAGAAAAACTGTTTTTT. The chain is built from TRBV5-5 and TRBJ1-4, with a weak D call TRBD1 (5 bases). V lost 4 bases and J lost 8, with 18 bases in between. Germline loops: CDR1 SGHKS, CDR2 YYEKEE (reference sequence). This CDR3 has 15 residues.